This TCR beta chain came from a study of OX40 agonist ivuxolimab in advanced cancers. The method was immunoSEQ multiplex PCR; TCRdb's version includes in-frame clones alone and lacks a portion of them. The sample has 65,000 to 80,000 clones, 92% seen once. The germline gives CDR1 SEHNR, CDR2 FQNEAQ (reference sequence). The length of the CDR3 is 14 residues. V lost 3 bases and J lost 4, with 12 bases in between. Study-wide findings and caveats: Those patients achieving a partial response at 0.1-3.0 mg/kg showed among the lowest clonal expansion.

Details on this clone: Its antigen remains unidentified.

Sequences were derived from CD4+ or CD8+ T cells sorted from blood, sampled in a trial of the OX40 agonist ivuxolimab. This chain connects TRBV7-9 to TRBJ1-1; D is unclear. This TCR came from an adult with an advanced solid tumor such as melanoma, head and neck, liver or kidney cancer. CDR3 DNA: TGTGCCAGCAGCTTCGGTAGGGTGGTCACTGAAGCTTTCTTT. It yields the protein CASSFGRVVTEAFF.